This paragraph reports one T cell receptor beta chain. The CDR3 extends over 15 amino acids. V lost 4 bases, J lost 5 bases, and 6 bases stayed unmatched. Germline V lookup: CDR1 LGHDT, CDR2 YNNKEL (reference sequence). Clones were read by immunoSEQ multiplex PCR, and TCRdb kept only the in-frame ones, dropping some. The table shows some 87,000 clones, with about four fifths occurring only once. The data were obtained in a study of blood T cell repertoires in COVID-19. This sequence was found in a human donor in a cohort sampled during active COVID-19. Sample: peripheral blood. The chain has TRBV3-1 (or the pseudogene TRBV3-2) and TRBJ1-4; 8 nucleotides line up with TRBD1. The CDR3 DNA is TGTGCCAGCAGCCGCCGGACAGGGACAAATGAAAAACTGTTTTTT. Amino acid sequence: CASSRRTGTNEKLFF.